This TCR beta chain is drawn from a study of T cell responses to AZD1222 COVID-19 vaccine. Broader study findings: In all cases, repertoires were sampled only after the peak T cell response. Mostly white British, mostly female donors; authors suggested clonal diversity may be underestimated.

Turning to this clone: Its antigen is unidentified.

Libraries were prepared by immunoSEQ multiplex PCR; TCRdb keeps only in-frame clonotypes and omits some of them. The profile shows about 130,000 clones, roughly nine tenths of them singletons. Germline CDR1 SEHNR, CDR2 FQNEAQ (reference sequence). The CDR3 loop spans 14 amino acids. V lost 7 bases and J 0 bases, leaving 12 bases between the germline ends. The material sequenced was peripheral blood, taken on day 0 of AZD1222 vaccination. The chain couples TRBV7-9 to TRBJ2-5; D gene unclear. The sequence was obtained from an adult in good health. CDR3 nucleotides: TGTGCCAGCAAATCGACACCGTACCAAGAGACCCAGTACTTC. Translating it yields CASKSTPYQETQYF.